The clone carrying this TCR beta chain turned up a few times. The sample is drawn from a study of T-cell reconstitution after alpha-beta-depleted transplantation in children. Unique molecular identifiers were incorporated when the TCRbeta library was constructed. TCRdb re-derived calls from the PCR reads in MiXCR, one entry per CDR3 protein. The data show more than 150,000 distinct CDR3 sequences, with around 7% seen just once and 3% to 3.5% held by the top ten. V lost 2 bases and J 1 base, leaving 9 bases between the germline ends. The CDR3 contains 14 residues. Germline V gene sequence: CDR1 SGHTA, CDR2 FQGNSA.

This chain links TRBV7-2 with TRBJ2-7; D remains unclear. The TCR originated in a human donor who donated a stem cell graft to a child with Wiskott-Aldrich syndrome. The sample was PBMCs from the stem cell graft donor, taken from the stem cell graft. The CDR3 sequence: CASSLMARSYEQYF. The CDR3 DNA follows: TGTGCCAGCAGCTTAATGGCTAGATCCTACGAGCAGTACTTC.